This TCR beta chain came from a study of beta chain features in type 1 diabetes. Comment on this clone: Its antigen is still unknown.

TCRB transcripts that were expressed got sequenced, as all of the isolated RNA had been reverse transcribed. Clones were read by immunoSEQ multiplex PCR, and TCRdb kept only the in-frame ones, dropping some. This sample has 400,000 to 550,000 clones, with over 9.5% found just once. Study-wide points: When VDJ junctions were examined, type 1 diabetes patients showed fewer insertions and more deletions.

CD45RO/CCR7/CD25/CD127/CD95/CD27 separated CD4+ naive, central memory, regulatory and stem cell-like memory cells by sorting. V lost 6 bases to trimming and J lost 6 bases, with 6 bases between them. The CDR3 contains 12 residues. Germline CDR1 ENHRY, CDR2 SYGVKD. The source of this sequence is a woman younger than 35 in good health. The sample consisted of naive CD4+ T cells from blood. This chain joins TRBV10-3 and TRBJ1-6, with D unclear. The CDR3: CAISEGNSPLHF. The CDR3 coding sequence is TGTGCCATCAGCGAGGGTAATTCACCCCTCCACTTT.